Presented here are 17 T cell receptor beta chains from one specimen sequenced in a study of Graves' ophthalmopathy and Graves' hyperthyroidism. Investigators amplified TCR beta CDR3 regions from RNA transcripts. RT-PCR with HTBI primers came first, then second-round multiplex PCR. One entry per CDR3 protein, called by TCRdb with MiXCR from the multiplex PCR reads. The repertoire holds hundreds of thousands of distinct CDR3 sequences, with approximately 39% as singletons. The source material was peripheral blood. These receptors originate from an adult man with Graves' ophthalmopathy.

A word on this clonotype: No conserved phenylalanine or tryptophan is present at the end of the CDR3, so a read error is the likely explanation. The rearrangement joins TRBV15 to TRBJ1-6, with TRBD1 matching 8 bases. V trimming: 3 bases; J trimming: 9 bases; junction bases outside the gene matches: 7. The length of the CDR3 is 15 residues. Germline values: CDR1 LNHNV, CDR2 YYDKDF (reference sequence). The CDR3 protein is CATSSMDRAPSPLHL. CDR3 in DNA: TGTGCCACCAGCAGCATGGACAGGGCGCCTTCACCCCTCCACCTT.

J is TRBJ2-7 and V is TRBV29-1; 8 bases match TRBD1. The end of the DNA aligns better with TRBJ2-1, so the J call may be wrong. CDR1 is SQVTM, CDR2 ANQGSEA, per germline. CDR3 length: 14 amino acids. The chain's CDR3 is CSAVRDRGGNEQFF. The DNA for the CDR3 is TGCAGCGCCGTCCGTGACAGGGGTGGAAATGAGCAGTTCTTC.

This clonotype has a single count. A much bigger clone sits one base away, suggesting this may be a read error. The gene calls are TRBV14 and TRBJ2-7; TRBD1 aligns across 9 bases. Germline V gene sequence: CDR1 SGHDN, CDR2 FVKESK. CDR3 size: 13 residues. CDR3 in amino acids: CASSWDRAYERYF. The DNA of the CDR3 is TGTGCCAGCAGCTGGGACAGGGCCTACGAGCGGTACTTC.

With respect to this clonotype: At one end the junction does not follow the germline gene, possibly because of a read error. V usage is TRBV2 and J usage is TRBJ2-5, with 12 bases that match TRBD2. CDR1 SNHLY and CDR2 FYNNEI come from the germline V gene. The CDR3 runs to 14 residues. For the CDR3, the DNA is TGTGTCAGCAGCGGGACTAGCGGGCAAGAGACCCAGTACTTC. It translates to CVSSGTSGQETQYF.

The rearrangement uses TRBV9 and TRBJ2-7, with 7 bases fitting TRBD1. CDR1 is SGDLS and CDR2 is YYNGEE in the germline V gene. With V trimmed by 4 bases and J by 3 bases, 10 bases remained unmatched. The CDR3 sequence is 15 residues long. The CDR3 here is CASSQETGQLYEQYF. Here the CDR3 DNA reads TGTGCCAGCAGCCAAGAAACGGGACAGCTCTACGAGCAGTACTTC.

The chain joins TRBV7-9 to TRBJ1-2; 8 bases fit TRBD1. This CDR3 is built from 15 residues. The J segment lost 7 bases and the V segment lost 1 base, leaving 8 bases of the junction unmatched. Germline CDR1 SEHNR, CDR2 FQNEAQ (reference sequence). The CDR3 protein is CASSLGGQGASGYTF. The CDR3 DNA follows: TGTGCCAGCAGCTTAGGGGGCCAGGGGGCCTCTGGCTACACCTTC.

This clonotype was picked up a small number of times. This chain links TRBV5-5 with TRBJ2-7; 10 bases line up with TRBD2. The CDR3 is 15 residues long. With 0 bases clipped from V and 5 bases from J, the junction kept 5 bases outside the gene matches. The germline V gene has CDR1 SGHKS and CDR2 YYEKEE (reference sequence). CDR3 region: CASSLVVAGGDEQYF. The CDR3 nucleotides read TGTGCCAGCAGCTTGGTGGTAGCGGGAGGCGACGAGCAGTACTTC.

A note on this clonotype: A read error is possible here, since a much larger clone lies one base away. The rearrangement joins TRBV5-1 to TRBJ1-6; D is possibly TRBD1 (5 bases). The V gene lost 3 bases and the J gene lost 4 bases, with 11 bases spanning the gap. The CDR3 has 15 residues. Germline CDR1 and CDR2: SGHRS and YFSETQ. The DNA for the CDR3 is TGCGCCAGCAGCTGGGTACCAGGGTATAATTCACCCCTCCACTTT. Translating gives CASSWVPGYNSPLHF.

This clonotype has only one observation. V gene TRBV7-6 combines with J gene TRBJ2-5; TRBD2 is a possible D gene (5 bases). CDR1 and CDR2 from the germline V gene are SGHVS and FNYEAQ. Trimming cost V 7 bases and J 1 base, with 16 bases left between them. This CDR3 has 15 amino acids. The chain's CDR3 is CASTLRVRGQETQYF. CDR3 in DNA: TGTGCCAGCACCCTGAGGGTTAGAGGCCAAGAGACCCAGTACTTC.

This clonotype was picked up many times. J is TRBJ2-7 and V is TRBV29-1; D possibly corresponds to TRBD1 (6 bases). Germline V lookup: CDR1 SQVTM, CDR2 ANQGSEA. CDR3 length: 12 residues. Trimming removed 4 bases at V and 4 bases at J, with 11 bases between. CDR3: CSVGQGKYEQYF. CDR3 sequence (DNA): TGCAGCGTTGGGCAGGGGAAATACGAGCAGTACTTC.

Worth noting for this clonotype: The junction does not match germline at one end; this may be a read error. V is TRBV10-2 and J is TRBJ2-7; 9 nucleotides align to TRBD2. This CDR3 is 15 amino acids long. From germline, CDR1 is WSHSY and CDR2 SAAADI. Written as DNA, the CDR3 is TGTGCCAGCTCGGACATTAGCGGGAGTGGATCCGAGCAGTACTTC. It specifies CASSDISGSGSEQYF.

The chain is built from TRBV4-3 and TRBJ1-5, with D possibly matching TRBD1 (6 bases). The V end lost 0 bases, the J end lost 3 bases, and 15 bases lay between the germline ends. Germline V gene data show CDR1 as LGHNA and CDR2 as YSLEER. The CDR3 extends over 17 amino acids. CDR3 sequence (DNA): TGCGCCAGCAGCCAAGAGCTGGGGGCGGGGGACAATCAGCCCCAGCATTTT. Protein: CASSQELGAGDNQPQHF.

CDR3 DNA: TGTGCCAGCAGCTTTCGCGCAGGGGTAGCGGAAAAACTGTTTTTT. This gives the protein CASSFRAGVAEKLFF. This chain connects TRBV7-6 to TRBJ1-4; perhaps TRBD1 as D (6 bases). From germline, CDR1 is SGHVS and CDR2 FNYEAQ. Trimming pared 3 bases from V and 8 bases from J, leaving 16 bases between. The length of the CDR3 is 15 residues.

This clonotype was picked up many times. The chain joins TRBV29-1 to TRBJ2-7, with 8 bases aligning to TRBD1. The CDR3 runs 14 residues. The germline gives CDR1 SQVTM, CDR2 ANQGSEA. With V trimmed by 2 bases and J by 2 bases, 5 bases remained unmatched. CDR3 sequence reads: CSVENRGEAYEQYF. The CDR3 region has the DNA TGCAGCGTTGAAAACAGGGGGGAGGCCTACGAGCAGTACTTC.

As concerns this clonotype: A much larger clone differs from this one at a single base, so this may be a read error. It is likely a read error, because the conserved phenylalanine at the end of the CDR3 is missing. The genes are TRBV7-2 and TRBJ2-7; TRBD2 agrees at 13 bases. Germline V lookup: CDR1 SGHTA, CDR2 FQGNSA. This CDR3 is built from 16 residues. V shed 2 bases and J 1 base; nucleotides not matched to a gene: 2. DNA for the CDR3: TGTGCCAGCAGCTTAAGGGGACTAGCGGGGTCCTACGAGCAGTACCTC. This codes for CASSLRGLAGSYEQYL.

This clonotype was seen ten or more times. The V call is TRBV6-6, the J call TRBJ2-5, with D uncertain. Trimming left V 7 bases short and J 9 bases short, with 15 bases between. The CDR3 contains 12 residues. Germline assignment: CDR1 MNHNY and CDR2 SVGAGI (reference sequence). The DNA of the CDR3 is TGTGCCAGCATGGATCCGGCGTCGGCCCAGTACTTC. It specifies CASMDPASAQYF.

This clonotype was picked up a small number of times. The rearrangement links TRBV5-4 to TRBJ1-2, with TRBD1 matching over 9 bases. Germline-derived CDR1 and CDR2 are SGHNT and YYREEE (reference sequence). The CDR3 length is 15 residues. V was pared by 2 bases and J by 9 bases, with 11 bases of the junction left unmatched. The CDR3 bases are TGTGCCAGCAGCTTCCCGCTATCGACAGGGGGGAGCTACACCTTC. This gives the protein CASSFPLSTGGSYTF. Looking up the rest from reference TRBV5-4 and TRBJ1-2 gives the full variable domain: ETGVTQSPTHLIKTRGQQVTLRCSSQSGHNTVSWYQQALGQGPQFIFQYYREEENGRGNFPPRFSGLQFPNYSSELNVNALELDDSALYLCASSFPLSTGGSYTFGSGTRLTVV.